In its sample, the clone carrying this T cell receptor beta chain was seen a few times. Its antigen is unidentified. This record comes from a study of T cell repertoires in cytomegalovirus infection. The overall study: Shared public TCR beta signatures pointed to both CMV infection and a matching HLA type. Study-wide results and caveats: There were HLA-C-restricted CMV-specific TCR beta clonotypes dominating the ex vivo response. Public TCR beta family frequency separated CMV-and-HLA carriers, including in an independent cohort.

Using its own MiXCR run on the reads, TCRdb lists one record per CDR3 protein. Found here are more than 650,000 distinct CDR3 sequences, approximately 34% of them singletons; the top ten hold around 2.8%. CDR3 length: 16 amino acids. The V gene end was trimmed by 6 bases and the J gene end by 9 bases; junction bases not matched to a gene: 16. CDR1 is MNHEY, CDR2 SMNVEV, per germline (reference sequence). Input material: PBMCs. The receptor comes from a human donor in good health (CMV status not recorded). Some clones in this sample may be carry-over from other donors' samples. The chain uses TRBV27 and TRBJ2-1; 8 nucleotides line up with TRBD2. CDR3 DNA sequence: TGTGCCAGCAGAGAAGAGGGCGGGGGGCTCCCATTTGAGCAGTTCTTC. Residues: CASREEGGGLPFEQFF.